This is a list of T cell receptor beta chains from one sample in a study of molecular identifiers for immune sequencing clone quantification. MiXCR, run by TCRdb on the PCR reads, gives a single entry per CDR3 protein. The table lists about 640,000 distinct CDR3 sequences, 20% of them singletons. Sequenced material: naive CD8+ T cells from blood, with Jurkat cell RNA spiked in. The receptors here all came from a human donor in good health. Some libraries in this study had Jurkat cell RNA spiked in. CDR3s include the opening cysteine and the closing phenylalanine or tryptophan. The D gene is left open where the match is weak. Where a row states a size, it is once, few, many or the class of an expanded clone; other rows omit it.

D	V	size	J	DNA	CDR3
.	TRBV12-3/TRBV12-4	.	TRBJ2-5	TGTGCCAGCAGTTTGGCCTGGGGGCTGAACCAAGAGACCCAGTACTTC	CASSLAWGLNQETQYF
TRBD1	TRBV7-9	many	TRBJ1-1	TGTGCCAGCAGACGAAGGACAGGACATGACACTGAAGCTTTCTTT	CASRRRTGHDTEAFF
TRBD1	TRBV20-1	many	TRBJ2-7	TGCAGTGCTAGATTTATAACAGGGGAATCCTACGAGCAGTACTTC	CSARFITGESYEQYF
TRBD2	TRBV7-2	many	TRBJ2-3	TGTGCCAGCAGCGCCTCACTAGCGGGGACTAATACGCAGTATTTT	CASSASLAGTNTQYF
TRBD1	TRBV7-2	few	TRBJ2-7	TGTGCCAGCAGCTTAGCTCCCGGGACAGGGCTTAACTACGAGCAGTACTTC	CASSLAPGTGLNYEQYF
TRBD2	TRBV20-1	.	TRBJ2-3	TGCAGTGCTAGCCTAGGCGGGGGGTACGGGGCGGCAGATACGCAGTATTTT	CSASLGGGYGAADTQYF
TRBD2	TRBV9	many	TRBJ2-3	TGTGCCAGCAGTAGAAAACTATGGGCTAGCGGGGGGGCGAATACGCAGTATTTT	CASSRKLWASGGANTQYF
.	TRBV28	many	TRBJ1-5	TGTGCCAGCAGGCCAGGGCCGGGTGGATGGCCCCAGCATTTT	CASRPGPGGWPQHF
TRBD1	TRBV2	many	TRBJ2-7	TGTGCCAGCAGTGTCATGGGACAGGGACCTCACGAGCAGTACTTC	CASSVMGQGPHEQYF
TRBD1	TRBV5-1	many	TRBJ2-7	TGCGCCAGCAGCCTGACAGGGAGTCCCTACGAGCAGTACTTC	CASSLTGSPYEQYF
.	TRBV29-1	few	TRBJ2-3	TGCAGCAACCAAAAAGGAGATACGCAGTATTTT	CSNQKGDTQYF
.	TRBV7-3	few	TRBJ2-3	TGTGCCAGCAGCTTTTTAGGCGCGGGATCGACGACAGATACGCAGTATTTT	CASSFLGAGSTTDTQYF